Each of the 10 T cell receptor beta chains below was sequenced from the same sample in a study of T cell repertoires in cytomegalovirus infection. In TCRdb, the reads were re-called with MiXCR into one record per CDR3 protein. The sample includes some 680,000 distinct CDR3 sequences, roughly 36% seen only once; the top ten take 2.8%. Sequenced input: PBMCs. The source is a human donor in good health (CMV status not recorded). Some clones in this sample may be carry-over from other donors' samples.

This clonotype turned up a few times. This chain connects TRBV7-8 to TRBJ2-7; 12 positions agree with TRBD1. J gave up 7 bases and V 5 bases, and 9 bases lay outside the gene matches. The CDR3 sequence is 15 residues long. Per germline, CDR1 SGHVS and CDR2 FQNEAQ. The CDR3 DNA reads as TGTGCCAGCAGCCTCGGGACAGGGGGCCCGGGGGAGCAGTACTTC. Encoded protein: CASSLGTGGPGEQYF.

The chain uses TRBV11-2 and TRBJ2-2; 11 bases are shared with TRBD2. The CDR3 runs 14 residues. Germline V gives CDR1 SGHAT, CDR2 FQNNGV. V gave up 8 bases and J gave up 4 bases; unmatched junction bases: 3. The CDR3 coding sequence is TGTGCCAGCTTAGCGGGAGGGGTCACCGGGGAGCTGTTTTTT. Translation: CASLAGGVTGELFF.

This clonotype was seen repeatedly, ten times or more. The chain is built from TRBV12-3 or TRBV12-4 and TRBJ2-1; 9 bases fit TRBD2. CDR3 size: 17 residues. Germline trimming cut 6 bases from V and 9 bases from J; bases unmatched to any gene: 18. CDR3 DNA sequence: TGTGCCAGCAGCCGCCTCCCCCCAGCGGGAGGTTTCGGTGAGCAGTTCTTC. Its protein is CASSRLPPAGGFGEQFF.

This clonotype has more than one count but fewer than ten. The CDR3 loop reads CASSIPGQGSNEQFF. Written as DNA, the CDR3 is TGTGCCAGCAGCATTCCGGGACAGGGGAGCAATGAGCAGTTCTTC. This rearrangement joins TRBV11-2 to TRBJ2-1; the match to TRBD1 covers 10 bases. Looked up from germline, CDR1 is SGHAT and CDR2 is FQNNGV. The CDR3 is 15 amino acids. J lost 6 bases, V lost 5 bases, and 7 bases had no gene match.

The chain carries TRBV6-5 and TRBJ2-7, with 11 nucleotides matching TRBD2. V lost 5 bases to trimming and J lost 5 bases; unmatched junction nucleotides: 14. CDR1 and CDR2 from the germline V gene are MNHEY and SVGAGI. The CDR3 runs 17 residues. CDR3 sequence (DNA): TGTGCCAGCAGTAGGACCGGGCTAGCGGGGGGCCTGAACGAGCAGTACTTC. This codes for CASSRTGLAGGLNEQYF.

The chain has TRBV19 and TRBJ2-2; D perhaps matches TRBD2 (6 bases). The CDR3 has 15 residues. The V end was cut by 7 bases, the J end by 2 bases, with 14 bases between. The germline V gene encodes CDR1 LNHDA and CDR2 SQIVND (reference sequence). The CDR3 sequence: CASKSAGSNTGELFF. In DNA, the CDR3 is TGTGCCAGTAAGAGTGCGGGGTCCAACACCGGGGAGCTGTTTTTT.

This clonotype has a handful of counts. The V and J genes are TRBV7-6 and TRBJ2-7; D ambiguous. The CDR3 length is 19 residues. V was pared by 0 bases and J by 7 bases, with 28 bases between. Germline V gives CDR1 SGHVS, CDR2 FNYEAQ. The CDR3 loop is CASSLAPPKPPPTGWEQYF. As DNA, the CDR3 is TGTGCCAGCAGCTTAGCGCCCCCTAAACCGCCGCCAACTGGCTGGGAGCAGTACTTC.

The chain joins TRBV5-1 to TRBJ2-7, with a weak D call TRBD1 (5 bases). Germline CDR1 reads SGHRS; CDR2 reads YFSETQ. V lost 0 bases and J lost 7, with 17 bases in between. This CDR3 is 15 amino acids long. The CDR3 here is CASSLEGAPVDEQYF. CDR3 bases: TGCGCCAGCAGCTTGGAAGGGGCCCCGGTTGATGAGCAGTACTTC. The whole variable domain, remainder taken from reference TRBV5-1 and TRBJ2-7, is KAGVTQTPRYLIKTRGQQVTLSCSPISGHRSVSWYQQTPGQGLQFLFEYFSETQRNKGNFPGRFSGRQFSNSRSEMNVSTLELGDSALYLCASSLEGAPVDEQYFGPGTRLTVT.

This clonotype was found a few times. The DNA for the CDR3 is TGTGCCAGCAGTTACGAGGTAGCGCATGCCGGGGAGCTGTTTTTT. Translating gives CASSYEVAHAGELFF. The J gene is TRBJ2-2, the V gene TRBV6-6; weak D call: TRBD2 (5 bases). V was clipped by 2 bases and J by 6 bases, with 13 bases between them. The CDR3 is made up of 15 amino acids. Germline CDR1 reads MNHNY; CDR2 reads SVGAGI (reference sequence).

The J gene is TRBJ2-4, the V gene TRBV5-1, with D tentatively TRBD2 (5 bases). The germline V gene has CDR1 SGHRS and CDR2 YFSETQ. With 4 bases removed from V and 7 bases from J, the gap between germline ends came to 12 bases. CDR3 length: 13 residues. CDR3 protein: CASSPTPGNIQYF. As DNA, the CDR3 is TGCGCCAGCAGCCCTACCCCGGGGAACATTCAGTACTTC.